A selection of T cell receptor beta chains follows, all from one sample in a study of OX40 agonist ivuxolimab in advanced cancers. Here immunoSEQ multiplex PCR was the method, and the copy in TCRdb shows in-frame clones only, minus some. The sample comprises under 90,000 clones, approximately 92% of which are singletons, and more than 0.3% rests with the top ten. Source: CD4+ or CD8+ T cells sorted from blood, taken in a trial of the OX40 agonist ivuxolimab. These receptors all come from an adult with an advanced solid tumor such as melanoma, head and neck, liver or kidney cancer. Each CDR3 is given with its conserved first and last residue. Fields, in order: J gene, V gene, clone size, D gene, CDR3 DNA, CDR3 protein. A D gene is named only where the DNA matches it firmly. Clone size is stated in some rows and not others, as once, few, many or a class when expanded.

TRBJ2-3 TRBV18 - TRBD2 TGTGCCAGCTCACTATTACTAGCGGGGGATACGCAGTATTTT CASSLLLAGDTQYF
TRBJ2-7 TRBV30 - - TGTGCCTGGAGGCCTAATCTTGGCGAGCAGTACTTC CAWRPNLGEQYF
TRBJ1-2 TRBV18 - - TGTGCCAGCTCACCACGTTTTCTGTCTAATAAGAGCCCAGAAACGGCCAGTTCTTATGGCTACACCTTC CASSPRFLSNKSPETASSYGYTF
TRBJ2-1 TRBV7-6 - TRBD1 TGTGCCAGCAGCTCCGGGACAGGTTCTTACAATGAGCAGTTCTTC CASSSGTGSYNEQFF
TRBJ2-6 TRBV19 - - TGTGCCAGTAGTATGATAGGGGTCGGGGGGGCCAACGTCCTGACTTTC CASSMIGVGGANVLTF
TRBJ1-2 TRBV9 - TRBD1 TGTGCCTCCCGCGGGACAGACTATGGCTACACCTTC CASRGTDYGYTF
TRBJ1-2 TRBV16 - - TGTGCCAGCAGCCAATCATCCGGCTATGGCTACACCTTC CASSQSSGYGYTF
TRBJ2-7 TRBV7-9 - - TGTGCCAGCAGCTTAGAGGGAGCTTACTACGAGCAGTACTTC CASSLEGAYYEQYF
TRBJ2-5 TRBV18 - - TGTGCCAGCTCACCAGAACAAGAGACCCAGTACTTC CASSPEQETQYF
TRBJ1-1 TRBV5-1 - - TGCGCCAGCAGGCAGGGACAAGAGAACACTGAAGCTTTCTTT CASRQGQENTEAFF
TRBJ2-3 TRBV14 - TRBD1 TGTGCCAGCAGCCATCCCGGGACAGTTACAGATACGCAGTATTTT CASSHPGTVTDTQYF
TRBJ2-1 TRBV4-3 - TRBD2 TGCGCCAGCAGCCGCGGGACTAGCGGACCCAATGAGCAGTTCTTC CASSRGTSGPNEQFF
TRBJ2-7 TRBV14 - TRBD2 TGTGCCAGCAGCCAAGCTGGGACTAGCTACCACGAGCAGTACTTC CASSQAGTSYHEQYF
TRBJ2-7 TRBV19 - TRBD2 TGTGCCAGTAGTGATCCCTCCCTATTGACTAGCGGGAGCCCCAACGAGCAGTACTTC CASSDPSLLTSGSPNEQYF
TRBJ2-2 TRBV5-1 - - TGCGCCAGCAGCTTGGTCGTGTCCCACACCGGGGAGCTGTTTTTT CASSLVVSHTGELFF
TRBJ2-3 TRBV19 - - TGTGCCAGTAGTTTACCGAGCACAGATACGCAGTATTTT CASSLPSTDTQYF
TRBJ2-1 TRBV5-1 - - TGCGCCAGCAGCGAGAAGGCAGCCTACAATGAGCAGTTCTTC CASSEKAAYNEQFF
TRBJ1-1 TRBV5-6 - - TGTGCCAGCAGCTTGTTTGTTCTCCGGGACACTGAAGCTTTCTTT CASSLFVLRDTEAFF
TRBJ1-2 TRBV6-5 - - TGTGCCAGCAGTTACTCGGGCAGGGCCTATGGCTACACCTTC CASSYSGRAYGYTF
TRBJ2-1 TRBV29-1 - - TGCAGCGTTGTAATGGGGGGTAGGAATGAGCAGTTCTTC CSVVMGGRNEQFF
TRBJ1-1 TRBV30 few - TGTGCCTGGAGTGTAGGTGCGGCTTGGGAAGCTTTCTTT CAWSVGAAWEAFF
TRBJ2-2 TRBV11-1 few - TGTGCCAGCAGCCACCCCGGGACAATACTAATGGGTACCGGGGAGCTGTTTTTT CASSHPGTILMGTGELFF
TRBJ1-2 TRBV5-5 - - TGTGCCAGCAGCTTGGAACAGATATATGGCTACACCTTC CASSLEQIYGYTF
TRBJ1-5 TRBV27 - TRBD1 TGTGCCAGCAGACCGGACAGGGTCAGCAATCAGCCCCAGCATTTT CASRPDRVSNQPQHF
TRBJ2-7 TRBV5-1 once - TGCGCCAGCAGTTCTTTACAGGCTAGCTCCTACGAGCAGTACTTC CASSSLQASSYEQYF
TRBJ2-1 TRBV5-5 - TRBD2 TGTGCCAGTCTTAGAGTGGGGACTAACTTCTACAATGAGCAGTTCTTC CASLRVGTNFYNEQFF